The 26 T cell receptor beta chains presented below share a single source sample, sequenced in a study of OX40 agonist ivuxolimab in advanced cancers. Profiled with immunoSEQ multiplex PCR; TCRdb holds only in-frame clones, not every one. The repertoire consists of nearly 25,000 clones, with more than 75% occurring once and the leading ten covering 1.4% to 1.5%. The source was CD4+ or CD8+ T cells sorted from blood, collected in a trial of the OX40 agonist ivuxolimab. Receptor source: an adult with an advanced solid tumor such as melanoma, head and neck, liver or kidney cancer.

CDR3: CASSYGTAREQYF. The CDR3 bases are TGCGCCAGCAGCTACGGGACTGCCCGCGAGCAGTACTTC. The chain is built from TRBV5-1 and TRBJ2-7; a possible D gene is TRBD2 (6 bases). The germline V and J ends were trimmed by 3 bases and 6 bases, with 13 bases remaining between them. CDR1 SGHRS and CDR2 YFSETQ come from the germline V gene. The CDR3 length is 13 residues. The full variable domain, completed using reference TRBV5-1 and TRBJ2-7, is KAGVTQTPRYLIKTRGQQVTLSCSPISGHRSVSWYQQTPGQGLQFLFEYFSETQRNKGNFPGRFSGRQFSNSRSEMNVSTLELGDSALYLCASSYGTAREQYFGPGTRLTVT.

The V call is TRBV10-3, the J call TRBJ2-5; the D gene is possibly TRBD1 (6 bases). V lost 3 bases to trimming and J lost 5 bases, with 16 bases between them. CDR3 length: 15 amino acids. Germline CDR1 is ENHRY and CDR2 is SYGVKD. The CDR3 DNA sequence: TGTGCCATCAGTGACCAGGGGACCGTCGTCGAGACCCAGTACTTC. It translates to CAISDQGTVVETQYF.

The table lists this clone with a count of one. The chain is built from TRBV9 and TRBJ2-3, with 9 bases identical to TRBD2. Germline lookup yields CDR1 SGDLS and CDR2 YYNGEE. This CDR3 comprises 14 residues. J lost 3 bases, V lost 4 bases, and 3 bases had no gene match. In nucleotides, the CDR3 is TGTGCCAGCAGCCGCACTAGCGGGACAGATACGCAGTATTTT. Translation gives CASSRTSGTDTQYF.

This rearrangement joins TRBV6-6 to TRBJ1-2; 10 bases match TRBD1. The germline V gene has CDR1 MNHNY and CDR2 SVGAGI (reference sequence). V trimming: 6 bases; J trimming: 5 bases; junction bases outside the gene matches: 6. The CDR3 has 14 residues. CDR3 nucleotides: TGTGCCAGCAGACCCGGACAGGGGGGGTATGGCTACACCTTC. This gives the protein CASRPGQGGYGYTF.

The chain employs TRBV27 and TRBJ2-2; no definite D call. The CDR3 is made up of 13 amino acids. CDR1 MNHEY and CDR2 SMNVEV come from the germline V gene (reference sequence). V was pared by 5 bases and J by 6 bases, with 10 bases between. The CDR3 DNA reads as TGTGCCAGCAGTGGCAGGCGAGCCGGGGAGCTGTTTTTT. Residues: CASSGRRAGELFF.

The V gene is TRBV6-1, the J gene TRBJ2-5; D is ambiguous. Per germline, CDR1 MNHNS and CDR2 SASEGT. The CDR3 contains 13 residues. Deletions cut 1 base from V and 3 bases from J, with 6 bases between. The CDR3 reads CASSEGRKETQYF. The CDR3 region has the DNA TGTGCCAGCAGTGAAGGCAGAAAAGAGACCCAGTACTTC.

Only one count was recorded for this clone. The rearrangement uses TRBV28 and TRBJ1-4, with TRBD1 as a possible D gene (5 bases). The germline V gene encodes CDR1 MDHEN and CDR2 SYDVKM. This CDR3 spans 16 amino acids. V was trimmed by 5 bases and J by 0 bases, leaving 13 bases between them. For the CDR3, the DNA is TGTGCCAGCAGTCCGAGGGGCCTTGCAACTAATGAAAAACTGTTTTTT. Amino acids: CASSPRGLATNEKLFF.

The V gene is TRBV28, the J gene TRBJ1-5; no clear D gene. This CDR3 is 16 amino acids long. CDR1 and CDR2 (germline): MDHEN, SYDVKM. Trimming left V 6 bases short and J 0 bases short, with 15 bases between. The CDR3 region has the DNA TGTGCCAGCAGCCCCCCCGTGGGAAATAGCAATCAGCCCCAGCATTTT. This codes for CASSPPVGNSNQPQHF.

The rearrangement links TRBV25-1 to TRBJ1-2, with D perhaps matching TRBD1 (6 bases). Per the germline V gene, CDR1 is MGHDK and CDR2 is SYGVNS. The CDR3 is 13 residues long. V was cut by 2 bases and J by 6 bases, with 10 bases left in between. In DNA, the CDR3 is TGTGCCAGCAGTGAAATGGGGGCGGATGGCTACACCTTC. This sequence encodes CASSEMGADGYTF.

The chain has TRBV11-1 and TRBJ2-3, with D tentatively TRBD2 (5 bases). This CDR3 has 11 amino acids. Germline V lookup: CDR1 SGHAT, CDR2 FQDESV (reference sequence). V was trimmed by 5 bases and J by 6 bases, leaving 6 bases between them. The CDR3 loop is CASSRGDTQYF. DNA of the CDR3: TGTGCCAGCAGCCGGGGTGATACGCAGTATTTT. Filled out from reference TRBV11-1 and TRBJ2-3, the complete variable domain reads EAEVAQSPRYKITEKSQAVAFWCDPISGHATLYWYRQILGQGPELLVQFQDESVVDDSQLPKDRFSAERLKGVDSTLKIQPAELGDSAMYLCASSRGDTQYFGPGTRLTVL.

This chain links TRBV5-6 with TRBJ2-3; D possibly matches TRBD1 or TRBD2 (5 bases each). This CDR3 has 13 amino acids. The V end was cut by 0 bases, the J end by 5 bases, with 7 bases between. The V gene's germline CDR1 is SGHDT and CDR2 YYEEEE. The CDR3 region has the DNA TGTGCCAGCAGCTTGGGAGGGGAAGATACGCAGTATTTT. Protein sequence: CASSLGGEDTQYF.

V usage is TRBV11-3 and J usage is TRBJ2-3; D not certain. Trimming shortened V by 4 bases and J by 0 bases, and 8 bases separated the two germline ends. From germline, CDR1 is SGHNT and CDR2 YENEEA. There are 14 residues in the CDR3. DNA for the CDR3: TGTGCCAGCAGCTACGGACGGAGCACAGATACGCAGTATTTT. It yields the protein CASSYGRSTDTQYF.

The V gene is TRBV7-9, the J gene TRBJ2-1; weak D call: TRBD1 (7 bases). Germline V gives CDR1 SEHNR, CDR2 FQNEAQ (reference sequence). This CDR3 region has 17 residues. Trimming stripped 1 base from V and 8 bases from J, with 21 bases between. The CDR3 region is CASSLGLGGTVLYEQFF. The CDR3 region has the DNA TGTGCCAGCAGCTTAGGGTTAGGGGGGACAGTTCTCTATGAGCAGTTCTTC.

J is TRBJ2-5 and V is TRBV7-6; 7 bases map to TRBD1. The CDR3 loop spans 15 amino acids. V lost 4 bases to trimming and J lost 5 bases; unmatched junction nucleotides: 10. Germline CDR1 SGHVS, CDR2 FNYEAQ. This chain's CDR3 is CASSSAGQEGETQYF. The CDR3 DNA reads TGTGCCAGCAGCTCCGCCGGACAGGAAGGGGAGACCCAGTACTTC. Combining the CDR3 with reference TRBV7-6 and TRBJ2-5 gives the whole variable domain GAGVSQSPRYKVTKRGQDVALRCDPISGHVSLYWYRQALGQGPEFLTYFNYEAQQDKSGLPNDRFSAERPEGSISTLTIQRTEQRDSAMYRCASSSAGQEGETQYFGPGTRLLVL.

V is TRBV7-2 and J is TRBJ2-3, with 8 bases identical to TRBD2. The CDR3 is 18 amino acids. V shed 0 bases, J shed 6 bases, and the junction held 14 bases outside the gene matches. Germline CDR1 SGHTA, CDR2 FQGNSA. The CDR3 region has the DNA TGTGCCAGCAGCTTAGCAGTCCGAGCGGGAGTCCTCCGGGATACGCAGTATTTT. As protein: CASSLAVRAGVLRDTQYF.

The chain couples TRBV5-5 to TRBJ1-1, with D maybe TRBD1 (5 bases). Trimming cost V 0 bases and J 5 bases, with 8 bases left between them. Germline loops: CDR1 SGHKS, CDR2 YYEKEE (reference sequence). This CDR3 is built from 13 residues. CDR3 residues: CASSLAWGTEAFF. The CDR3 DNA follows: TGTGCCAGCAGCTTGGCCTGGGGGACTGAAGCTTTCTTT.

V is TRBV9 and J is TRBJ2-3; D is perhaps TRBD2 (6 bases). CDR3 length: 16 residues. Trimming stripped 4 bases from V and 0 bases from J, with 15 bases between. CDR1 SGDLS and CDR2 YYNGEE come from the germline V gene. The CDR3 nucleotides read TGTGCCAGCAGCCCGCACCCCGGGACTAGCACAGATACGCAGTATTTT. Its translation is CASSPHPGTSTDTQYF.

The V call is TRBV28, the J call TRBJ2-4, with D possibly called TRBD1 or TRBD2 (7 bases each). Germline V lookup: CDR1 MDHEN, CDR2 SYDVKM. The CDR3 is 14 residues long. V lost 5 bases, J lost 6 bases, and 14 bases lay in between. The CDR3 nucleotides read TGTGCCAGCAGTCCCTCCAGGGGGGGAAACATTCAGTACTTC. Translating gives CASSPSRGGNIQYF.

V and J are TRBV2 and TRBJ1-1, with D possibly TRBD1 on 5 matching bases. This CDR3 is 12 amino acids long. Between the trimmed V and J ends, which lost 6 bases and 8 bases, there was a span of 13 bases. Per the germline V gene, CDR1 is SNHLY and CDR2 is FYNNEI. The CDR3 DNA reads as TGTGCCAGCAGAGCAGGGAGGGTCGAAGCTTTCTTT. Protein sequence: CASRAGRVEAFF. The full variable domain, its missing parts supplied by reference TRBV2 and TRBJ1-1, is EPEVTQTPSHQVTQMGQEVILRCVPISNHLYFYWYRQILGQKVEFLVSFYNNEISEKSEIFDDQFSVERPDGSNFTLKIRSTKLEDSAMYFCASRAGRVEAFFGQGTRLTVV.

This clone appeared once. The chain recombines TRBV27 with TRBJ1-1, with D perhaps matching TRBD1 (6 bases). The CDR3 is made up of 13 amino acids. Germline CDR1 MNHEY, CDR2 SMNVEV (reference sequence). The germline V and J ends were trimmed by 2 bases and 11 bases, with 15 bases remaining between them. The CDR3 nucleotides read TGTGCCAGCAGTTTAACGCGCCAGGGGTGGGCTTTCTTT. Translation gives CASSLTRQGWAFF.

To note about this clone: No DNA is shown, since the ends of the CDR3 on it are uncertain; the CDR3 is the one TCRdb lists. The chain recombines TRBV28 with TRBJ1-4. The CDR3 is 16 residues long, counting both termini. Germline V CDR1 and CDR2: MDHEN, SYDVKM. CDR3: CASSSSSAATNEKLFF.

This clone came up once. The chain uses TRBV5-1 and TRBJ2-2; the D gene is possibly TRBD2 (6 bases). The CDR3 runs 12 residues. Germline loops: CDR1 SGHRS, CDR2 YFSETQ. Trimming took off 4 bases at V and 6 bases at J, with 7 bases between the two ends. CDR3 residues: CASSRLAGELFF. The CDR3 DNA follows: TGCGCCAGCAGCCGACTAGCCGGGGAGCTGTTTTTT.

The CDR3 nucleotides are TGTGCCAGCAGTGTAGTACTAGCGGGAGCTTCCGAGCAGTACTTC. This encodes CASSVVLAGASEQYF. J is TRBJ2-7 and V is TRBV27; 11 nucleotides line up with TRBD2. Per germline, CDR1 MNHEY and CDR2 SMNVEV (reference sequence). The CDR3 is made up of 15 amino acids. The junction had 9 bases not matched to a gene; V was cut back by 5 bases and J by 6 bases.

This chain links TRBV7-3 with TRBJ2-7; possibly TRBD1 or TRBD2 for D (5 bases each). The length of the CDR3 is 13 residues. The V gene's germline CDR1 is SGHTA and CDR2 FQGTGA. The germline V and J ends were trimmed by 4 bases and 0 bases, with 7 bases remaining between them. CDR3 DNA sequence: TGTGCCAGCAGCTCAGGGAGCTCCTACGAGCAGTACTTC. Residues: CASSSGSSYEQYF.

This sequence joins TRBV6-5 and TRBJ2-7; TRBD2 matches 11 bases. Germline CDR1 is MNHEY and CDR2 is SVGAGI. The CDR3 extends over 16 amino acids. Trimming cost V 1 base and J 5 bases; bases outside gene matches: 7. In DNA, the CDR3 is TGTGCCAGCAGTTACTTTGCACTAGCGGGAGTTAACGAGCAGTACTTC. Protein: CASSYFALAGVNEQYF.

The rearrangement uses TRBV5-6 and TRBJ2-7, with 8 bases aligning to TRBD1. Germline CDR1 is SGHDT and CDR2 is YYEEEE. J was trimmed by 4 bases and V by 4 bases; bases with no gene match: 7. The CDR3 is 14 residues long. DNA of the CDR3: TGTGCCAGCAGCAAAGGACAGGGTAAATACGAGCAGTACTTC. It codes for CASSKGQGKYEQYF.